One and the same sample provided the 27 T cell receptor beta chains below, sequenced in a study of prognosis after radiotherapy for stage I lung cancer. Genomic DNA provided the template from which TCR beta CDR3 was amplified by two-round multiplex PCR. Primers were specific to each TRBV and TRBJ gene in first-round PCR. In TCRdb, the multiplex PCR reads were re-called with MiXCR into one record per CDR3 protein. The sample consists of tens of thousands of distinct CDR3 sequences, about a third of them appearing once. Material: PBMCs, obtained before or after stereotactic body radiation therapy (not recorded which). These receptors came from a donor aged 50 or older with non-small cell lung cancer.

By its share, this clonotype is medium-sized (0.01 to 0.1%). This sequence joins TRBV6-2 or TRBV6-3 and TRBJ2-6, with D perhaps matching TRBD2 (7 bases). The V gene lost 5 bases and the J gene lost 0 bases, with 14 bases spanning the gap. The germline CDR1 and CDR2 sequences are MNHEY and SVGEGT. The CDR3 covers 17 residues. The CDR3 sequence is CASSLGGPISGANVLTF. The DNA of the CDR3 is TGTGCCAGCAGTCTGGGGGGGCCCATCTCTGGGGCCAACGTCCTGACTTTC.

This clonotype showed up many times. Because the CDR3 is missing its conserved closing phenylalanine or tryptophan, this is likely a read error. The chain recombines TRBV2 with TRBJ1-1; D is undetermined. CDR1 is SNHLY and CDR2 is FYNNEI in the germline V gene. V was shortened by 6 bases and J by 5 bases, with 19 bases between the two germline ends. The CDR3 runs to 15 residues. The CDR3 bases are TGTGCCAGCAGCCCACGACACGACACGCGGACTGAAGCTTTCCTT. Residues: CASSPRHDTRTEAFL.

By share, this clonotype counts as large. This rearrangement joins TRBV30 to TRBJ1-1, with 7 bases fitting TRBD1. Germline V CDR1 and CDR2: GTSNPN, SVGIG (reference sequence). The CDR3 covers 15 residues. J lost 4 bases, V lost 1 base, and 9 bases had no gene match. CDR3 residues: CAWSANDRESTEAFF. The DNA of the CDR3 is TGTGCCTGGAGTGCCAACGACAGGGAATCCACTGAAGCTTTCTTT.

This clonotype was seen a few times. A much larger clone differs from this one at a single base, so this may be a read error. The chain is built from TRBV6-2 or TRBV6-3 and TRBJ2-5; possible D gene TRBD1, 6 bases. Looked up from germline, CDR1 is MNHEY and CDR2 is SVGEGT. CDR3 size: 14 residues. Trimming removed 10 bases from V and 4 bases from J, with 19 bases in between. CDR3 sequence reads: CATRKTGLGETQYF. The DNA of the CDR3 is TGTGCCACAAGGAAAACAGGGTTAGGAGAGACCCAGTACTTC.

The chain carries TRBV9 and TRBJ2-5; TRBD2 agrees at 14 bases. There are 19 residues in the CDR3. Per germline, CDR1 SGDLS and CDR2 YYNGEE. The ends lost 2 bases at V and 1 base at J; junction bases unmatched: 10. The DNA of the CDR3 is TGTGCCAGCAGCGTCGGACTAGCGGGAGGAAATACCTTCCAAGAGACCCAGTACTTC. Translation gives CASSVGLAGGNTFQETQYF. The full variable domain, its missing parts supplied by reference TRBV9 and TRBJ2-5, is DSGVTQTPKHLITATGQRVTLRCSPRSGDLSVYWYQQSLDQGLQFLIQYYNGEERAKGNILERFSAQQFPDLHSELNLSSLELGDSALYFCASSVGLAGGNTFQETQYFGPGTRLLVL.

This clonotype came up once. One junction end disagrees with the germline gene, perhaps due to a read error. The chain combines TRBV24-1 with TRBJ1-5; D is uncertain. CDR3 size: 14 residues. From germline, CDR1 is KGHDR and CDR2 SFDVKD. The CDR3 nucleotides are TGTGCCACCAGTGATAGGTATAGAAATCAGCCGCAGCATTTT. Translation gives CATSDRYRNQPQHF.

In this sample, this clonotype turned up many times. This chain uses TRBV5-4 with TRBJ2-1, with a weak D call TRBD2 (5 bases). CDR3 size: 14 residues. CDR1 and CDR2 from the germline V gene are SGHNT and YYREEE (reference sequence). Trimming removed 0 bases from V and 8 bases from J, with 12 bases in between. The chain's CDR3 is CASSLEGLRDEQFF. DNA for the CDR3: TGTGCCAGCAGCTTGGAGGGCCTGCGGGATGAGCAGTTCTTC.

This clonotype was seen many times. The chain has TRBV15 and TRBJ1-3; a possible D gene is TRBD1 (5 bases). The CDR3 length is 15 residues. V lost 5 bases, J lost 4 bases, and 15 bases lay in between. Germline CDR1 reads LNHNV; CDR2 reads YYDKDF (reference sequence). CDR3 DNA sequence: TGTGCCACCAGCTATCAGGGAATCGACGGAAACACCATATATTTT. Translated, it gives CATSYQGIDGNTIYF.

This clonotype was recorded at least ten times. CDR3 sequence: CSALTRRAAGGMDTQYF. CDR3 bases: TGCAGTGCCTTAACACGGCGAGCAGCGGGAGGGATGGATACGCAGTATTTT. The J gene is TRBJ2-3, the V gene TRBV20-1; 10 nucleotides line up with TRBD2. V shed 6 bases, J shed 6 bases, and the junction held 18 bases outside the gene matches. From germline, CDR1 is DFQATT and CDR2 SNEGSKA (reference sequence). The CDR3 extends over 17 amino acids.

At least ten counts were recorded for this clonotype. The CDR3 coding sequence is TGTGCCAGCAGTTACCCCCGCGGTGGAGGGGAAGAGACCCAGTACTTC. This gives the protein CASSYPRGGGEETQYF. This rearrangement joins TRBV6-2 or TRBV6-3 to TRBJ2-5; D is possibly TRBD2 (6 bases). Germline V lookup: CDR1 MNHEY, CDR2 SVGEGT. This CDR3 is 16 amino acids long. The germline V and J ends were trimmed by 2 bases and 3 bases, with 16 bases remaining between them.

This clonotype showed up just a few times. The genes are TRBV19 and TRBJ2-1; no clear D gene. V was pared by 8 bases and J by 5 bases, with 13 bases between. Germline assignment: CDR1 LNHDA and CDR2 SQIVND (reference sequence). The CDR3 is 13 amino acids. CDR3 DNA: TGTGCCAGTTCTCGCGACCGCGACAATGAGCAGTTCTTC. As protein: CASSRDRDNEQFF.

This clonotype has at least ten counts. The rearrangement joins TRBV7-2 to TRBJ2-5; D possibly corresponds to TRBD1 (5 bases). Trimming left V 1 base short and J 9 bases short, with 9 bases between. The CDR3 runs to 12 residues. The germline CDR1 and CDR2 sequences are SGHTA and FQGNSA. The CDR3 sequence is CASSLDRMAQYF. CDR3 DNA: TGTGCCAGCAGCTTAGACAGGATGGCCCAGTACTTC.

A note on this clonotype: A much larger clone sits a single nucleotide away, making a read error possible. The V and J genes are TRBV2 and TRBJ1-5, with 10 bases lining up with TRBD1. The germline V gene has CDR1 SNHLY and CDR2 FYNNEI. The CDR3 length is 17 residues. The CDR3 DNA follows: TGTGCCAGCAGACCCCCGGGGGACAGGGGCGGCAATAAGCCCCAGCATTTT. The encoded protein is CASRPPGDRGGNKPQHF.

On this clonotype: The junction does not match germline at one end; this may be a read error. The CDR3 is CANIPGTGELFF. The CDR3 coding sequence is TGTGCCAACATCCCAGGCACCGGTGAGCTGTTTTTT. The chain uses TRBV11-2 and TRBJ2-2; D is ambiguous. The germline gives CDR1 SGHAT, CDR2 FQNNGV. The CDR3 consists of 12 residues.

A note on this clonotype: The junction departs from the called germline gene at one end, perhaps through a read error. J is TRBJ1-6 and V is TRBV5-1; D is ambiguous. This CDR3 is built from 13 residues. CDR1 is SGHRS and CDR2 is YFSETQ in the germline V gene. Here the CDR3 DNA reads TGCGCCAGCAGCTTGGCCTGGGGATCACCCCTAAACTTT. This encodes CASSLAWGSPLNF.

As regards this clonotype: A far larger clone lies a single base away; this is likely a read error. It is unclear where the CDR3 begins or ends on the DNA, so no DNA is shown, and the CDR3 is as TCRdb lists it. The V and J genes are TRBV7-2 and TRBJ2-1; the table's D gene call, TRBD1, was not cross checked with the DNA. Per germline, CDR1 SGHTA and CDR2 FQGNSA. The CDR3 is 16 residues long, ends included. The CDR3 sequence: CASSVGRGALFNEQSF.

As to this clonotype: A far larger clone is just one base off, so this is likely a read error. The CDR3 here is CASSLDGSRPSTDTQYF. The CDR3 nucleotides read TGTGCCAGCAGCTTAGATGGGTCCAGGCCTAGCACAGATACGCAGTATTTT. The V gene is TRBV7-2, the J gene TRBJ2-3; D gene ambiguous. Trimming took 1 base from V and 0 from J, leaving 14 bases between them. Germline CDR1 and CDR2: SGHTA and FQGNSA. This CDR3 has 17 amino acids. The variable domain in full, with the rest retrieved from reference TRBV7-2 and TRBJ2-3, is GAGVSQSPSNKVTEKGKDVELRCDPISGHTALYWYRQSLGQGLEFLIYFQGNSAPDKSGLPSDRFSAERTGGSVSTLTIQRTQQEDSAVYLCASSLDGSRPSTDTQYFGPGTRLTVL.

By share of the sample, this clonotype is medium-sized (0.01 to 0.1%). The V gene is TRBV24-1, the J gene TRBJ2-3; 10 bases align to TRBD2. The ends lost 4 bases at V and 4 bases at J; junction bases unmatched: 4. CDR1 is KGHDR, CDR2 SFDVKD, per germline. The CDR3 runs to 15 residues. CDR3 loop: CATSELAGGPDTQYF. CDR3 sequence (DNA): TGTGCCACCAGTGAATTAGCGGGAGGACCAGATACGCAGTATTTT.

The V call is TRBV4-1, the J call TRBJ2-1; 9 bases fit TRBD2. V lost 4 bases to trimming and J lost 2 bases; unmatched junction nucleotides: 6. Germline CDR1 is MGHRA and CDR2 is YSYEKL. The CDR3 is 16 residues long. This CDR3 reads CASSLVAGVAYNEQFF. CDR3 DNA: TGCGCCAGCAGCCTAGTAGCGGGAGTTGCCTACAATGAGCAGTTCTTC.

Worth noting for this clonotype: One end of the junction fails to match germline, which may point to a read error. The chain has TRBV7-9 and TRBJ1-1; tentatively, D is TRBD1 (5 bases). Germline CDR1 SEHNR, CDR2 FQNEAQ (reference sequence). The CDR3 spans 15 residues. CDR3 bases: TGTGCCAGAAGCTACTACGGGGGGTTGGGCACTGAAGCTTTCTTT. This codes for CARSYYGGLGTEAFF. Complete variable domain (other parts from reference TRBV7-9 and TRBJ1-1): DTGVSQNPRHKITKRGQNVTFRCDPISEHNRLYWYRQTLGQGPEFLTYFQNEAQLEKSRLLSDRFSAERPKGSFSTLEIQRTEQGDSAMYLCARSYYGGLGTEAFFGQGTRLTVV.

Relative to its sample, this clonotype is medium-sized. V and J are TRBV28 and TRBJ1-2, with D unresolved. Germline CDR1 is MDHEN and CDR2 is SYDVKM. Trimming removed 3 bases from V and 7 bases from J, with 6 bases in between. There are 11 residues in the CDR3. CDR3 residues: CASSFFGGYTF. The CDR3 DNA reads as TGTGCCAGCAGTTTTTTTGGTGGCTACACCTTC.

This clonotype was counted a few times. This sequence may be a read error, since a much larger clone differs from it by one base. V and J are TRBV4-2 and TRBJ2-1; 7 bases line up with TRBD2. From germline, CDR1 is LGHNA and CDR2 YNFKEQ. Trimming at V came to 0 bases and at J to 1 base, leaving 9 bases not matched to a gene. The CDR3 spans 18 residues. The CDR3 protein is CASSQEGGGGASYNEQFF. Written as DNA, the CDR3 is TGTGCCAGCAGCCAAGAAGGTGGCGGGGGTGCATCCTACAATGAGCAGTTCTTC.

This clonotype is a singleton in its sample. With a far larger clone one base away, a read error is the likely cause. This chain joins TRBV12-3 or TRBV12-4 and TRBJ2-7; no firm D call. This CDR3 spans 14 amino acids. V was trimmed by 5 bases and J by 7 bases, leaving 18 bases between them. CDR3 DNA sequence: TGTGCCAGCAGTGGCCGCCAGTCCTACAATGAGCAGTACTTC. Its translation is CASSGRQSYNEQYF.

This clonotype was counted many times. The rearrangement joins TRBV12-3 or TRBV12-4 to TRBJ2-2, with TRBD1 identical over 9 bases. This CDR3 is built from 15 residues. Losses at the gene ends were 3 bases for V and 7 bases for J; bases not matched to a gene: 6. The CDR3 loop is CASSLGTGMDGELFF. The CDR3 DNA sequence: TGTGCCAGCAGTTTGGGGACAGGGATGGACGGGGAGCTGTTTTTT.

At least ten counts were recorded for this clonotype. CDR3 sequence (DNA): TGTGCCAGCAGCAAACAAACCGACACGGGACACGGTAGTTACAATGAGCAGTTCTTC. Protein product: CASSKQTDTGHGSYNEQFF. The chain joins TRBV9 to TRBJ2-1, with D tentatively TRBD1 (6 bases). Germline V gene lookup returns CDR1 SGDLS and CDR2 YYNGEE. The CDR3 is made up of 19 amino acids. The germline V and J ends were trimmed by 4 bases and 4 bases, with 27 bases remaining between them.

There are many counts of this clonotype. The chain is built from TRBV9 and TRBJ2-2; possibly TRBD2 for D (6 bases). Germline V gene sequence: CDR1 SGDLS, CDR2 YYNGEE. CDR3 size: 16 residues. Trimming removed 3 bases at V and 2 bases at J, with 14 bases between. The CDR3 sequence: CASSAGGRSNTGELFF. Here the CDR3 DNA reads TGTGCCAGCAGCGCAGGAGGGCGCTCAAACACCGGGGAGCTGTTTTTT.

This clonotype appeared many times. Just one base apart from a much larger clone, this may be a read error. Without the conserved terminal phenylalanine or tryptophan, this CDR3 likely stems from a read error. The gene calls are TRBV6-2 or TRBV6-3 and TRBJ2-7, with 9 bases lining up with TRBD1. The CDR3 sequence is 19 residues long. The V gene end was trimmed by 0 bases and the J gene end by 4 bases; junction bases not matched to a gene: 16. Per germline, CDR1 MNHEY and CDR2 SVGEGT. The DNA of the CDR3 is TGTGCCAGCAGTTACTCCCTTACACGGATACAGGGGGCTGCGTACGAGCAGTACCTC. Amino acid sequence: CASSYSLTRIQGAAYEQYL.